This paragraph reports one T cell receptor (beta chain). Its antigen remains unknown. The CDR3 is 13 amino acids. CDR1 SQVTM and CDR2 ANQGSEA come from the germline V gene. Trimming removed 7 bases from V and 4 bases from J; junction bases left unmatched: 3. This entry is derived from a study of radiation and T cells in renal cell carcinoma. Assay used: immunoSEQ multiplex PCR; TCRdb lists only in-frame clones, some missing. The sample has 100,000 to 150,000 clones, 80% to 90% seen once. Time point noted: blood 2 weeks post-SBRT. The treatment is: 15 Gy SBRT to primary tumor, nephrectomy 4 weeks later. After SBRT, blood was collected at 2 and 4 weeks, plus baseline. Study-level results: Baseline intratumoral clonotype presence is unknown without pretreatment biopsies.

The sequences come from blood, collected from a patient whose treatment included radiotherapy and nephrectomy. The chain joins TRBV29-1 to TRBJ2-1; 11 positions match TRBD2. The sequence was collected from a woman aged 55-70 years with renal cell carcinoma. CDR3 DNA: TGCAGCGCCCGGACTAGCGGGTACAATGAGCAGTTCTTC. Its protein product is CSARTSGYNEQFF.